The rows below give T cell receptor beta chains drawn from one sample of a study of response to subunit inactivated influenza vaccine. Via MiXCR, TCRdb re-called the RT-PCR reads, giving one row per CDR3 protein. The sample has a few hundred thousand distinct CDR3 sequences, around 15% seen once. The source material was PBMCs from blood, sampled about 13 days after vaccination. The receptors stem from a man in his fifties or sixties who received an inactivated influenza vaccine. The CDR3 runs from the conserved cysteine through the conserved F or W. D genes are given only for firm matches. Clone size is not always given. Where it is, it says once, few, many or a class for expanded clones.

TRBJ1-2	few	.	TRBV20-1	TGCAGTGCGTCATACAATGGCTACACCTTC	CSASYNGYTF
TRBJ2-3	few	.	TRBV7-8	TGTGCCAGCAGCCAAAGAAGGGTCGGACCAGATACGCAGTATTTT	CASSQRRVGPDTQYF
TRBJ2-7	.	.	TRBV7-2	TGTGCCAGCAGCTTAAGTCTGGCCGACTACGAGCAGTACTTC	CASSLSLADYEQYF
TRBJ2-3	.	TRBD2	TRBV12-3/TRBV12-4	TGTGCCAGCAGGCAGCGGGGGTCTTACACAGATACGCAGTATTTT	CASRQRGSYTDTQYF
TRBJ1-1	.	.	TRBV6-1	TGTGCCAGCAGTACCCGGGCCAACACTGAAGCTTTCTTT	CASSTRANTEAFF
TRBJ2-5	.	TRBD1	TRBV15	TGTGCCACCAGCCCAAAGGGGACAGGGGCGATTTTTAAACAAGAGACCCAGTACTTC	CATSPKGTGAIFKQETQYF
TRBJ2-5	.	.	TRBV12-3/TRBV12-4	TGTGCCAGCAGCCCTCCCTCGTCACGAGAGACCCAGTACTTC	CASSPPSSRETQYF
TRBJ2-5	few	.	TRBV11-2	TGTGCCAGCAGCTCAATGGTCTTCCAAGAGACCCAGTACTTC	CASSSMVFQETQYF
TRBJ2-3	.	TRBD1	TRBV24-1	TGTGCCACCAGTGATCCGCGACCCTTTGGGACAGGGAGCACAGATACGCAGTATTTT	CATSDPRPFGTGSTDTQYF
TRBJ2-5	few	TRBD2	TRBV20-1	TGCAGTGCTATAGCGGGAGGGCCAGGGGAGACCCAGTACTTC	CSAIAGGPGETQYF
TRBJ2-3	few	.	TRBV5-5	TGTGCCAGCAGCCGCGTTCTCAGCACAGATACGCAGTATTTT	CASSRVLSTDTQYF
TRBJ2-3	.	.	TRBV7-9	TGTGCCAGCAGCTTCCGACACGTAAGCGATACGCAGTATTTT	CASSFRHVSDTQYF
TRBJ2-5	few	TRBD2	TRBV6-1	TGTGCCAGCAGTCCGCGGACTAGCGGGAGAGGCAGGGAGACCCAGTACTTC	CASSPRTSGRGRETQYF
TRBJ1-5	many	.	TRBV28	TGTGCCAGCAGCGAGACAGTTACAAGCAATCAGCCCCAGCATTTT	CASSETVTSNQPQHF
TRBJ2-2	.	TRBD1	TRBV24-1	TGTGCCACCAGCGAAACAGGGGGCGTCGCCGGGGAGCTGTTTTTT	CATSETGGVAGELFF
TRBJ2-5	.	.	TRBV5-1	TGCGCCAGCAGCTCGAGAGGGGGTCGTGAGACCCAGTACTTC	CASSSRGGRETQYF
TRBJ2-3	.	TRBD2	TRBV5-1	TGCGCCAGCAGCCGAGGACTAGCGGGGGGTTTCACAGATACGCAGTATTTT	CASSRGLAGGFTDTQYF
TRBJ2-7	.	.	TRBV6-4	TGTGCCAGCAGTGACAACAGAGCCTACGAGCAGTACTTC	CASSDNRAYEQYF
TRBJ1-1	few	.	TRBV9	TGTGCCAGCAGCGTAGCCTCTACCATCAACACTGAAGCTTTCTTT	CASSVASTINTEAFF
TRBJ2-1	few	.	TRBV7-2	TGTGCCAGCAGCTTACAGGTTTATGAGCAGTTCTTC	CASSLQVYEQFF
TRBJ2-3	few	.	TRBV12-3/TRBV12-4	TGTGCCAGCAGTTTGGGTGGGGCGTTAAGAACAGATACGCAGTATTTT	CASSLGGALRTDTQYF
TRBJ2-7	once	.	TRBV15	TGTGCCACCAGGGGACACGTGTCCCACGAGCAGTACTTC	CATRGHVSHEQYF
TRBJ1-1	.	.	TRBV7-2	TGTGCCAGCAGCTTAGACCAGGGAGGCACTGAAGCTTTCTTT	CASSLDQGGTEAFF
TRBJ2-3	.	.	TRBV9	TGTGCCAGCAGCGTTCGGGGGTCTAGCACAGATACGCAGTATTTT	CASSVRGSSTDTQYF
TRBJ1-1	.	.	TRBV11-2	TGTGCCAGCAGCTTAGAAGTAGTCGTCAGGAAGAACACTGAAGCTTTCTTT	CASSLEVVVRKNTEAFF
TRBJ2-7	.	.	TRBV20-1	TGCAGTGCTAGTGGGGCGGCCACCTACGAGCAGTACTTC	CSASGAATYEQYF
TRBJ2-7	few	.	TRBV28	TGTGCCAGCAATGGAGGTTCCTACGAGCAGTACTTC	CASNGGSYEQYF
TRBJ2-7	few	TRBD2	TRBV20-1	TGCAGTGCGCAACTAGCGGGTTGGCAGTACTTC	CSAQLAGWQYF
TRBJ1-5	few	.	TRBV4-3	TGCGCCAGCAGCCAAGAGGCACTCCTGGGGCAGCCCCAGCATTTT	CASSQEALLGQPQHF
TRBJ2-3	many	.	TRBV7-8	TGTGCCAGCAGCCCCCCTAGGGCAGATACGCAGTATTTT	CASSPPRADTQYF
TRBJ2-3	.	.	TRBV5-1	TGCGCCAGCAGCCCGGCCCCAGCCACAGATACGCAGTATTTT	CASSPAPATDTQYF
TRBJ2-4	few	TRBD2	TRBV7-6	TGTGCCAGCAGCTTATCCGGGACTAGCGATAACATTCAGTACTTC	CASSLSGTSDNIQYF
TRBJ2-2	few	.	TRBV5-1	TGCGCCAGCAGCCGTGGAGGGCAGTTGGCGAACACCGGGGAGCTGTTTTTT	CASSRGGQLANTGELFF
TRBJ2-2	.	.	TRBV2	TGTGCCAGCAGAGAACAGTATGCCACCGGGGAGCTGTTTTTT	CASREQYATGELFF
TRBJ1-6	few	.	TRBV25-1	TGTGCCAGCAGTGAATCCGTACATGTGCCTTACCGGGCACCCCTCCACTTT	CASSESVHVPYRAPLHF
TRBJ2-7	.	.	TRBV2	TGTGCCAGCAGTGCAATGGACAGTCTCGGGCAGTACTTC	CASSAMDSLGQYF
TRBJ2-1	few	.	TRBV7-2	TGTGCCAGCAGCTTAGCGGGACAAATCAATGAGCAGTTCTTC	CASSLAGQINEQFF
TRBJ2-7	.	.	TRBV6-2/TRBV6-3	TGTGCCAGCAGTTACATAATCGGGGCTAGTGGTGGCTACGAGCAGTACTTC	CASSYIIGASGGYEQYF
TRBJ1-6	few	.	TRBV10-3	TGTGCCATCAGTGAGATGATACCATCACCCCTCCACTTT	CAISEMIPSPLHF
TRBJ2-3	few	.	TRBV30	TGTGCCTGGAGTCAGGGTCGACGCACAGATACGCAGTATTTT	CAWSQGRRTDTQYF
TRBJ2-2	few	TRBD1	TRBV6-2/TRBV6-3	TGTGCCAGCACTTCCGGGACAGCTTGGATGAACACCGGGGAGCTGTTTTTT	CASTSGTAWMNTGELFF
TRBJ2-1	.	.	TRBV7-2	TGTGCCAGCAACCTACCCAAGGACAATGAGCAGTTCTTC	CASNLPKDNEQFF
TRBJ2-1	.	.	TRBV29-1	TGCAGCGTCGGAAGAGGGGGCTACAATGAGCAGTTCTTC	CSVGRGGYNEQFF
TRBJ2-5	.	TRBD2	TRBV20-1	TGCAGTGCTAGACTAGCGGCTAGGGAGACCCAGTACTTC	CSARLAARETQYF
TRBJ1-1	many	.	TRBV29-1	TGCAGCGTTGAGCAGGGGAACACTGAAGCTTTCTTT	CSVEQGNTEAFF
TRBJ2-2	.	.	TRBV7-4	TGTGCCAGCCGAACCCCCCCGGCAGATTACACCGGGGAGCTGTTTTTT	CASRTPPADYTGELFF
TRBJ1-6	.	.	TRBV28	TGTGCCAGCAGTTTAACAGGTTCACCCCTCCACTTT	CASSLTGSPLHF
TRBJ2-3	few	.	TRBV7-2	TGTGCCAGCAGCTTACGGATCGGGGCAGATACGCAGTATTTT	CASSLRIGADTQYF
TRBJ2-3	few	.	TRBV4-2	TGTGCCAGCGGAACTACAGATACGCAGTATTTT	CASGTTDTQYF
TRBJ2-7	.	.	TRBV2	TGTGCCATCCAGCAGTGGGAGAGCTCCTACGAGCAGTACTTC	CAIQQWESSYEQYF
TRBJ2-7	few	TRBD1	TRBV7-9	TGTGCCAGCAGCACGAGGACAGGGGGCTACGAGCAGTACTTC	CASSTRTGGYEQYF
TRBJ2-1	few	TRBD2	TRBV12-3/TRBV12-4	TGTGCCAGCAGTTTAGGTCGGGGGAGGGCTCGGTTCTTC	CASSLGRGRARFF
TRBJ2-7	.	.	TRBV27	TGTGCCAGCAGTCGTAGCGGTAGCTCCTACGAGCAGTACTTC	CASSRSGSSYEQYF